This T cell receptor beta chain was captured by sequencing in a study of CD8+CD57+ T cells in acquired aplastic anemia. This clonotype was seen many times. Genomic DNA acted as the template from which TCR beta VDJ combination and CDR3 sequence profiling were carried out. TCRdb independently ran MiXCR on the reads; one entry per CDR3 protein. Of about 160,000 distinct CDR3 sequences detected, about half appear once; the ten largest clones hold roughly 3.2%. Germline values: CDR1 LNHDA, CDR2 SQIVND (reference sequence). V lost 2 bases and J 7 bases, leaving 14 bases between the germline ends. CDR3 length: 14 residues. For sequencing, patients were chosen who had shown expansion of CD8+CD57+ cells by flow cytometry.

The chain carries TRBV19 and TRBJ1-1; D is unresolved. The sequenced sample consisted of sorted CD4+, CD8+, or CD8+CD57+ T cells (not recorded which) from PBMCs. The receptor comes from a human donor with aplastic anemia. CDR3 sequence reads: CASSINSLGLEAFF. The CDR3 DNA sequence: TGTGCCAGTAGTATAAACAGCTTGGGCCTTGAAGCTTTCTTT.